The present entry profiles one TCR beta chain with its context. The antigen is unknown. Second doses were pooled across both intervals (about 4 or about 12 weeks). The assay was immunoSEQ multiplex PCR, and TCRdb's table has in-frame clones only and misses some. The profile shows 100,000 to 150,000 clones, approximately 90% of them singletons. The data belong to a study of T cell responses to AZD1222 COVID-19 vaccine. Notes on the study in general: Nearly half of spike-specific TCRs reportedly target variant regions that are unmutated in the B.1.351 and B.1.1.7 variants.

Germline V CDR1 and CDR2: MNHEY, SMNVEV (reference sequence). The CDR3 has 20 residues. Trimming pared 5 bases from V and 5 bases from J, leaving 32 bases between. V and J are TRBV27 and TRBJ2-3; D may be TRBD1 or TRBD2 (5 bases each). Source: peripheral blood, taken 28 days after the second AZD1222 dose. The TCR originated in an adult who received the AZD1222 COVID-19 vaccine. Written as DNA, the CDR3 is TGTGCCAGCAGTCCGCAGGGCCGGAGGTCAGGCACATACCCTTTAGATACGCAGTATTTT. Translated, it gives CASSPQGRRSGTYPLDTQYF.